One and the same sample provided the 18 T cell receptor beta chains below, sequenced in a study of vaccination and CD4 T cells after COVID-19. The Oncomine TCR Beta short-read assay was applied to DNA of cultured CD4+ T cells. TCRdb re-derived calls from the PCR reads in MiXCR, one entry per CDR3 protein. Of thousands of distinct CDR3 sequences in the sample, about 41% were seen once. The antigens for these receptors are not known. The treatment is: approximately nine-day PBMC culture with coronavirus spike peptide pools or control peptides (ViraFEST assay). Prior to the COVID-19 pandemic (2011-2018), the unexposed donor's CD4+ T cells were collected. Material: CD4+ T cells from blood, cultured in vitro. The receptors were gathered from a human donor in good health.

The chain combines TRBV6-2 or TRBV6-3 with TRBJ1-1; D might be TRBD1 (6 bases). Germline lookup yields CDR1 MNHEY and CDR2 SVGEGT. Deletions cut 7 bases from V and 4 bases from J, with 13 bases between. This CDR3 is built from 13 residues. CDR3 residues: CASIGGVSTEAFF. The CDR3 DNA is TGTGCCAGCATCGGGGGCGTCAGCACTGAAGCTTTCTTT.

The rearrangement links TRBV5-5 to TRBJ1-1; D perhaps matches TRBD1 (6 bases). Between the trimmed V and J ends, which lost 6 bases and 5 bases, there was a span of 20 bases. Germline values: CDR1 SGHKS, CDR2 YYEKEE (reference sequence). This CDR3 contains 15 residues. The CDR3 here is CASTQLTRGGTEAFF. The DNA of the CDR3 is TGTGCCAGCACCCAGTTGACCAGGGGTGGGACTGAAGCTTTCTTT.

The sample holds a few counts of this clonotype. The CDR3 sequence is CASSLSRQGTQPQHF. In DNA form, the CDR3 reads TGTGCCAGCAGTTTATCTCGGCAGGGAACGCAGCCCCAGCATTTT. The rearrangement uses TRBV27 and TRBJ1-5, with D maybe TRBD1 (5 bases). V was clipped by 0 bases and J by 7 bases, with 13 bases between them. Germline CDR1 MNHEY, CDR2 SMNVEV (reference sequence). This CDR3 comprises 15 residues.

This clonotype occurred a few times. The V and J genes are TRBV27 and TRBJ2-5; 8 bases map to TRBD1. The CDR3 runs 14 residues. With V trimmed by 6 bases and J by 0 bases, 3 bases remained unmatched. CDR1 is MNHEY and CDR2 is SMNVEV in the germline V gene (reference sequence). CDR3 nucleotide sequence: TGTGCCAGCAGAAACAGGGGGTACCAAGAGACCCAGTACTTC. This sequence encodes CASRNRGYQETQYF.

This clonotype has only a few counts. This chain connects TRBV6-1 to TRBJ1-5; TRBD1 aligns across 10 bases. This CDR3 is built from 16 residues. Trimming cost V 7 bases and J 2 bases; bases outside gene matches: 8. Germline lookup yields CDR1 MNHNS and CDR2 SASEGT. Here the CDR3 DNA reads TGTGCCAGCATACGGACAGGGGGTTGGGGCAATCAGCCCCAGCATTTT. This encodes CASIRTGGWGNQPQHF.

This sequence joins TRBV20-1 and TRBJ1-6; possibly TRBD1 for D (5 bases). CDR1 is DFQATT and CDR2 is SNEGSKA in the germline V gene (reference sequence). Trimming shortened V by 3 bases and J by 5 bases, and 11 bases separated the two germline ends. The CDR3 totals 14 residues. CDR3: CSARVGTDNSPLHF. Here the CDR3 DNA reads TGCAGTGCTAGGGTCGGGACGGATAATTCACCCCTCCACTTT.

The chain is built from TRBV10-2 and TRBJ1-1; 9 bases agree with TRBD1. Losses at the gene ends were 5 bases for V and 7 bases for J; bases not matched to a gene: 5. Per the germline V gene, CDR1 is WSHSY and CDR2 is SAAADI. CDR3 length: 13 residues. The chain's CDR3 is CASSRDRAIEAFF. The CDR3 nucleotides read TGCGCCAGCAGTAGGGACAGGGCTATTGAAGCTTTCTTT.

The CDR3 sequence is CASRTGPNTEAFF. Written as DNA, the CDR3 is TGTGCCAGCCGGACAGGACCGAACACTGAAGCTTTCTTT. The gene calls are TRBV6-4 and TRBJ1-1; 7 bases fit TRBD1. The junction had 4 bases not matched to a gene; V was cut back by 8 bases and J by 1 base. Germline V CDR1 and CDR2: MRHNA, SNTAGT. The CDR3 runs to 13 residues.

The V call is TRBV7-9, the J call TRBJ2-7; D is perhaps TRBD1 or TRBD2 (6 bases each). The CDR3 runs 14 residues. Between the trimmed V and J ends, which lost 3 bases and 3 bases, there was a span of 12 bases. CDR1 SEHNR and CDR2 FQNEAQ come from the germline V gene (reference sequence). CDR3 loop: CASSLGGGGYEQYF. For the CDR3, the DNA is TGTGCCAGCAGCTTGGGTGGAGGGGGCTACGAGCAGTACTTC.

This rearrangement joins TRBV30 to TRBJ1-1; D is uncertain. V lost 2 bases and J lost 0, with 4 bases in between. There are 12 residues in the CDR3. The germline V gene has CDR1 GTSNPN and CDR2 SVGIG (reference sequence). CDR3 coding DNA: TGTGCCTGGAGTAGGGTGAACACTGAAGCTTTCTTT. Amino acid sequence: CAWSRVNTEAFF.

The chain carries TRBV19 and TRBJ2-1; D might be TRBD2 (6 bases). Germline assignment: CDR1 LNHDA and CDR2 SQIVND (reference sequence). V dropped 0 bases and J dropped 5 bases, with 11 bases sitting between them. The CDR3 has 15 residues. The CDR3: CASSIDGTQHNEQFF. The CDR3 coding sequence is TGTGCCAGTAGTATAGACGGGACTCAGCACAATGAGCAGTTCTTC.

The chain recombines TRBV10-3 with TRBJ1-2, with unresolved D. The CDR3 sequence is 13 residues long. Germline V gene sequence: CDR1 ENHRY, CDR2 SYGVKD. V was trimmed by 10 bases and J by 6 bases, leaving 18 bases between them. The CDR3 DNA sequence: TGTGCCAGCGAGAGACGGGGAGAAGATGGCTACACCTTC. This gives the protein CASERRGEDGYTF.

CDR3 DNA sequence: TGTGCCAGCAGTTACTTGGGGCAGGGATCAGGCGCTGATGGCTACACCTTC. It translates to CASSYLGQGSGADGYTF. This chain joins TRBV6-5 and TRBJ1-2; a possible D gene is TRBD1 (5 bases). The V end was cut by 1 base, the J end by 6 bases, with 21 bases between. CDR1 is MNHEY, CDR2 SVGAGI, per germline. The CDR3 is made up of 17 amino acids.

V gene TRBV6-1 combines with J gene TRBJ1-2; TRBD1 matches at 9 bases. J gave up 6 bases and V 6 bases, and 8 bases lay outside the gene matches. CDR1 and CDR2 (germline): MNHNS, SASEGT. This CDR3 region has 14 residues. This chain's CDR3 is CASRSQGAKDGYTF. CDR3 DNA: TGTGCCAGCAGGTCACAGGGGGCTAAGGATGGCTACACCTTC.

This chain links TRBV2 with TRBJ1-1; 10 positions match TRBD1. CDR1 is SNHLY and CDR2 is FYNNEI in the germline V gene. The V gene end was trimmed by 6 bases and the J gene end by 4 bases; junction bases not matched to a gene: 8. This CDR3 is built from 15 residues. This chain's CDR3 is CASRTGGRSGTEAFF. The CDR3 DNA reads TGTGCCAGCAGGACAGGGGGCCGGTCGGGCACTGAAGCTTTCTTT.

This clonotype is hyperexpanded (1% or more) in the sample. This sequence joins TRBV10-1 and TRBJ1-1; the D gene is possibly TRBD1 (6 bases). Germline lookup yields CDR1 WNHNN and CDR2 SYGVQD (reference sequence). V was cut by 7 bases and J by 1 base, with 10 bases left in between. The CDR3 runs 13 residues. The CDR3 is CASKMTGNTEAFF. The CDR3 DNA is TGCGCCAGCAAAATGACAGGGAACACTGAAGCTTTCTTT.

The rearrangement uses TRBV5-1 and TRBJ2-7; D perhaps matches TRBD2 (6 bases). Per the germline V gene, CDR1 is SGHRS and CDR2 is YFSETQ. The CDR3 loop spans 12 amino acids. V dropped 3 bases and J dropped 5 bases, with 9 bases sitting between them. CDR3 sequence: CASSWGDHEQYF. The CDR3 region has the DNA TGCGCCAGCAGCTGGGGGGACCACGAGCAGTACTTC.

The V gene is TRBV7-8, the J gene TRBJ1-3; unclear D gene. V dropped 7 bases and J dropped 0 bases, with 19 bases sitting between them. This CDR3 has 17 residues. Germline V lookup: CDR1 SGHVS, CDR2 FQNEAQ. The CDR3 sequence is CASNPFGGPSSGNTIYF. The CDR3 DNA sequence: TGTGCCAGCAACCCATTCGGAGGGCCTAGCTCTGGAAACACCATATATTTT.